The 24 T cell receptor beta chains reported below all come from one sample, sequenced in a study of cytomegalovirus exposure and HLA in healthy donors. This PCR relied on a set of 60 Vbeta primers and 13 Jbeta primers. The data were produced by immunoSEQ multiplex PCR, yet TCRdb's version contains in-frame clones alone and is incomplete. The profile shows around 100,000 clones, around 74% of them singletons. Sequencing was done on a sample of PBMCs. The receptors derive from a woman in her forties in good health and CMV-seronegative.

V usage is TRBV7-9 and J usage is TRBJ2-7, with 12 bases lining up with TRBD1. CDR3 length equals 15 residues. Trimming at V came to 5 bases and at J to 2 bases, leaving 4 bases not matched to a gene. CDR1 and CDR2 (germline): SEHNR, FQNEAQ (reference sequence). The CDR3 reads CASSPRDRGPYEQYF. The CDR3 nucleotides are TGTGCCAGCAGCCCCCGGGACAGGGGGCCCTACGAGCAGTACTTC.

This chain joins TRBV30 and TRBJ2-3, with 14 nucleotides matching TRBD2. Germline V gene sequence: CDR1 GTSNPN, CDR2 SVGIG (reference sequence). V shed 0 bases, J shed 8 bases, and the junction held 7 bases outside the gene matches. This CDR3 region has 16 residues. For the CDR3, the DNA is TGTGCCTGGAGTGTACTGGGGGGACTAGCGGGAGCTACGCAGTATTTT. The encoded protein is CAWSVLGGLAGATQYF.

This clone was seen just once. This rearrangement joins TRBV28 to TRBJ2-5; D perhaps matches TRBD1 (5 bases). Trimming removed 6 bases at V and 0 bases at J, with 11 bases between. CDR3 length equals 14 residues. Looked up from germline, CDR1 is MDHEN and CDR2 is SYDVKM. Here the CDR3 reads CASSPDSYQETQYF. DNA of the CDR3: TGTGCCAGCAGCCCCGACAGTTACCAAGAGACCCAGTACTTC.

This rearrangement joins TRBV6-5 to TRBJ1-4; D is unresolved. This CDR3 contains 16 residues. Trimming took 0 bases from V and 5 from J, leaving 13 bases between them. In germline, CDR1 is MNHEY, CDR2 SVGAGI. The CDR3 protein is CASSYSDEGTNEKLFF. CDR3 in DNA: TGTGCCAGCAGTTACTCGGATGAGGGCACCAATGAAAAACTGTTTTTT.

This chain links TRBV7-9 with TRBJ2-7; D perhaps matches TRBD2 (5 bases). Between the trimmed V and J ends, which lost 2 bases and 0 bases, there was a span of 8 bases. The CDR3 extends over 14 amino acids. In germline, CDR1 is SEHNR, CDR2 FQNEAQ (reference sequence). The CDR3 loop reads CASSLLEVSYEQYF. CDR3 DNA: TGTGCCAGCAGCTTATTGGAGGTCTCCTACGAGCAGTACTTC. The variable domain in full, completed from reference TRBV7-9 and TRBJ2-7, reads DTGVSQNPRHKITKRGQNVTFRCDPISEHNRLYWYRQTLGQGPEFLTYFQNEAQLEKSRLLSDRFSAERPKGSFSTLEIQRTEQGDSAMYLCASSLLEVSYEQYFGPGTRLTVT.

In nucleotides, the CDR3 is TGCAGCGTTGAAACCGGGGAGACCCAGTACTTC. It is translated as CSVETGETQYF. This chain joins TRBV29-1 and TRBJ2-5; D ambiguous. The length of the CDR3 is 11 residues. V was pared by 2 bases and J by 5 bases, with 6 bases between. CDR1 and CDR2 from the germline V gene are SQVTM and ANQGSEA.

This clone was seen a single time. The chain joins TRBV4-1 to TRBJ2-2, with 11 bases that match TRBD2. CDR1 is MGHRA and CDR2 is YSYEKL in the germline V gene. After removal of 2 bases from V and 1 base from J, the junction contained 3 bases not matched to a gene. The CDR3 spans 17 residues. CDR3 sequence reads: CASSQMTSGKNTGELFF. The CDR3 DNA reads TGCGCCAGCAGCCAAATGACTAGCGGGAAGAACACCGGGGAGCTGTTTTTT.

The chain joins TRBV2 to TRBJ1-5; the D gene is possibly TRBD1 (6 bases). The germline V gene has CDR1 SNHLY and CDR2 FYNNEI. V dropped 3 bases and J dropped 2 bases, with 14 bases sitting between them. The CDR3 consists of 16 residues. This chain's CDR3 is CASSELGAGGNQPQHF. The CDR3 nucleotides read TGTGCCAGCAGTGAGTTGGGGGCTGGCGGCAATCAGCCCCAGCATTTT.

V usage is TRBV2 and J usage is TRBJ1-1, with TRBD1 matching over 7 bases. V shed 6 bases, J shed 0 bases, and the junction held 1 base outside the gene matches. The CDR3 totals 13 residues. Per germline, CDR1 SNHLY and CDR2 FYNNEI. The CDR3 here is CASRTGMNTEAFF. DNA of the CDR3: TGTGCCAGCAGGACAGGGATGAACACTGAAGCTTTCTTT. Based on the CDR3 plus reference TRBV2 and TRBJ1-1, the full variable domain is EPEVTQTPSHQVTQMGQEVILRCVPISNHLYFYWYRQILGQKVEFLVSFYNNEISEKSEIFDDQFSVERPDGSNFTLKIRSTKLEDSAMYFCASRTGMNTEAFFGQGTRLTVV.

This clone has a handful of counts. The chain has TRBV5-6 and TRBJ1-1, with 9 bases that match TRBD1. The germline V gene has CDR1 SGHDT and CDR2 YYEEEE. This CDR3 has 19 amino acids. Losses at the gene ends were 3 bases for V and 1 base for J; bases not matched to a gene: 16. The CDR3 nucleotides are TGTGCCAGCAGCTACGCCCCAAGATACCGGGACAGGGAGAACACTGAAGCTTTCTTT. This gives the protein CASSYAPRYRDRENTEAFF.

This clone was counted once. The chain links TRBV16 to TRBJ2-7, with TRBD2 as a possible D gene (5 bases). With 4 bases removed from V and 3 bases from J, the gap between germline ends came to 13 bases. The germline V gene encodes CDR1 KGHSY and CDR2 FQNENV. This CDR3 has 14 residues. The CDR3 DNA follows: TGTGCCAGCAGCCGAGACACTAGGAACTACGAGCAGTACTTC. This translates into CASSRDTRNYEQYF. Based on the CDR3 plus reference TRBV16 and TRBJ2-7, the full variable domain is GEEVAQTPKHLVRGEGQKAKLYCAPIKGHSYVFWYQQVLKNEFKFLISFQNENVFDETGMPKERFSAKCLPNSPCSLEIQATKLEDSAVYFCASSRDTRNYEQYFGPGTRLTVT.

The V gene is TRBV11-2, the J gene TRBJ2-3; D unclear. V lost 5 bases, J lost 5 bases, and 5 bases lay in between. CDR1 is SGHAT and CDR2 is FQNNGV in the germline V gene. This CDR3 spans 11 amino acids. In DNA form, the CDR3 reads TGTGCCAGCAGCCGTAGAGATACGCAGTATTTT. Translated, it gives CASSRRDTQYF.

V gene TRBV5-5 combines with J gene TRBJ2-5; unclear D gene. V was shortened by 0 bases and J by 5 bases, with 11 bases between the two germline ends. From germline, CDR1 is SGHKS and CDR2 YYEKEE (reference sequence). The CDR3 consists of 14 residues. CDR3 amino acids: CASSLGLQLETQYF. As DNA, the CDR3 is TGTGCCAGCAGCTTGGGCCTTCAACTGGAGACCCAGTACTTC.

The CDR3 DNA sequence: TGTGCGCAGGGGGACTACGAGCAGTACTTC. As protein: CAQGDYEQYF. This chain links TRBV6-1 with TRBJ2-7, with 7 nucleotides matching TRBD1. This CDR3 is built from 10 residues. From germline, CDR1 is MNHNS and CDR2 SASEGT.

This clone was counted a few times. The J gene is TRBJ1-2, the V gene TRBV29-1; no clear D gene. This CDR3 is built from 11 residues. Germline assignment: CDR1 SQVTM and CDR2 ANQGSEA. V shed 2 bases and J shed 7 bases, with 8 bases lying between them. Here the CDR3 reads CSVETRVGYTF. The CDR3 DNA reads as TGCAGCGTTGAAACCCGGGTTGGCTACACCTTC.

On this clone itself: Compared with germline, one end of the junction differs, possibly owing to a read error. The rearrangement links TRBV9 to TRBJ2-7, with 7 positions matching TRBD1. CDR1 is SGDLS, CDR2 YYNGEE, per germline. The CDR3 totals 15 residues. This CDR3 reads CASSPQGDPGFRQSF. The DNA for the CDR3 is TGTGCCAGCAGCCCTCAGGGGGATCCCGGGTTTCGTCAATCTTTC. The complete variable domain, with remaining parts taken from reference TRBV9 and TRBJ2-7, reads DSGVTQTPKHLITATGQRVTLRCSPRSGDLSVYWYQQSLDQGLQFLIQYYNGEERAKGNILERFSAQQFPDLHSELNLSSLELGDSALYFCASSPQGDPGFRQSFGPGTRLTVT.

CDR3 in amino acids: CSVEYRPKNTEAFF. DNA of the CDR3: TGCAGCGTTGAATACAGACCAAAGAACACTGAAGCTTTCTTT. The chain links TRBV29-1 to TRBJ1-1; D uncertain. CDR1 SQVTM and CDR2 ANQGSEA come from the germline V gene. V lost 2 bases and J 1 base, leaving 11 bases between the germline ends. CDR3 length: 14 residues.

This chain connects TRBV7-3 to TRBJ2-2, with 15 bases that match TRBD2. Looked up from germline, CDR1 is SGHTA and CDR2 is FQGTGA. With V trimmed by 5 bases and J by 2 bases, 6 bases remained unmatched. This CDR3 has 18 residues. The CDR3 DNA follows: TGTGCCAGCAGCAGCGGACTAGCGGGGGGGCCCAACACCGGGGAGCTGTTTTTT. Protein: CASSSGLAGGPNTGELFF. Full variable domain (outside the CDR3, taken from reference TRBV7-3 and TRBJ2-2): GAGVSQTPSNKVTEKGKYVELRCDPISGHTALYWYRQSLGQGPEFLIYFQGTGAADDSGLPNDRFFAVRPEGSVSTLKIQRTERGDSAVYLCASSSGLAGGPNTGELFFGEGSRLTVL.

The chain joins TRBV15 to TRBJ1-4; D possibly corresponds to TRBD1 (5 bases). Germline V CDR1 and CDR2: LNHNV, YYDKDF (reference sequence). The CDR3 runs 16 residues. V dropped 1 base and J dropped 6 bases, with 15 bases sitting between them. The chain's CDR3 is CATSRGLGALDEKLFF. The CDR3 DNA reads TGTGCCACCAGCAGAGGGCTAGGGGCGTTGGATGAAAAACTGTTTTTT.

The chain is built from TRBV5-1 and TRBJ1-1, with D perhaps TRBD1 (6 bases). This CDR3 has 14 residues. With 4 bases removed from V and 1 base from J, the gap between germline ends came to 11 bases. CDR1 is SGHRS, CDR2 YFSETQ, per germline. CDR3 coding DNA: TGCGCCAGCAGCCAAAGGGGGGGGAACACTGAAGCTTTCTTT. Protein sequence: CASSQRGGNTEAFF. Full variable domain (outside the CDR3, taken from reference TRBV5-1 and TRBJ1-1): KAGVTQTPRYLIKTRGQQVTLSCSPISGHRSVSWYQQTPGQGLQFLFEYFSETQRNKGNFPGRFSGRQFSNSRSEMNVSTLELGDSALYLCASSQRGGNTEAFFGQGTRLTVV.

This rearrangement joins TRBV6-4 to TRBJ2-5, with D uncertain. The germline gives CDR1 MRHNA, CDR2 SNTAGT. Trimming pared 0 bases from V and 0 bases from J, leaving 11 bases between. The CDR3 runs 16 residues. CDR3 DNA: TGTGCCAGCAGTGACTCCACACCAAAGTACCAAGAGACCCAGTACTTC. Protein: CASSDSTPKYQETQYF.

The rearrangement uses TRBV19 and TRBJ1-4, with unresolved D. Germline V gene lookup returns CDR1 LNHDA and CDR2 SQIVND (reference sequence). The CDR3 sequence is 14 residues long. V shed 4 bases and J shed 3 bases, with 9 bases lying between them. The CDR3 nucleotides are TGTGCCAGTAGTAGTCCACAGCCTAATGAAAAACTGTTTTTT. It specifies CASSSPQPNEKLFF.

This CDR3 is CASSSGQVDNSPLHF. In nucleotides, the CDR3 is TGTGCCAGCAGCAGCGGACAGGTTGATAATTCACCCCTCCACTTT. The rearrangement joins TRBV6-1 to TRBJ1-6, with 7 nucleotides matching TRBD1. CDR1 and CDR2 (germline): MNHNS, SASEGT. This CDR3 is 15 amino acids long. V shed 6 bases and J 5 bases; nucleotides not matched to a gene: 7.

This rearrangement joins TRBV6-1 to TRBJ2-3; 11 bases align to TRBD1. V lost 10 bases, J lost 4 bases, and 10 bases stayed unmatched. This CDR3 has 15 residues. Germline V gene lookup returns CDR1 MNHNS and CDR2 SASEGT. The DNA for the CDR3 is TGTGCCACCTGGTGGGGGACAGGGGGACCAGATACGCAGTATTTT. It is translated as CATWWGTGGPDTQYF.